This is a list of T cell receptor beta chains from one sample in a study of cytomegalovirus exposure and HLA in healthy donors. Measured with immunoSEQ multiplex PCR; TCRdb has only the in-frame clones, and not every one. In the table there are about 200,000 clones, 70% to 80% of which are singletons. Sequencing was performed on PBMCs. These receptors all come from a man aged 25 to 45 in good health and CMV-seronegative. Both conserved end residues are part of each CDR3. A D gene is named only where the DNA matches it firmly.

TRBV12-5,TRBJ1-1,TRBD1,CASGLGTGVAFF
TRBV27,TRBJ2-2,TRBD2,CASSSLRLAGDGELFF
TRBV7-2,TRBJ2-5,NA,CASSPYRVFDVRETQYF
TRBV2,TRBJ1-4,NA,CATSGQHATNEKLFF
TRBV29-1,TRBJ1-5,NA,CSVSQGAGNQPQHF
TRBV5-1,TRBJ1-6,NA,CASRSGSNSPLHF
TRBV28,TRBJ1-5,NA,CASSQDTSNQPQHF
TRBV6-5,TRBJ1-2,NA,CASTPRGTFYGYTF
TRBV10-1,TRBJ2-3,NA,CASSESNKGAGDTQYF
TRBV5-6,TRBJ2-1,TRBD1,CASSSRDREYNEQFF
TRBV10-3,TRBJ1-1,TRBD1,CAISSQGGTEAFF
TRBV28,TRBJ1-1,NA,CASSSTAMNTEAFF
TRBV2,TRBJ2-2,TRBD1,CASSLGQGYGELFF
TRBV6-1,TRBJ1-1,TRBD1,CASTRPTGGATEAFF
TRBV21-1,TRBJ1-4,NA,CASSTRRDRDPKANEKLFF
TRBV10-3,TRBJ2-1,TRBD2,CAISEETSGRAGEQFF
TRBV11-2,TRBJ2-3,TRBD2,CASSSSGNRDTQYF
TRBV9,TRBJ2-5,NA,CASSVQGSPAETQYF
TRBV7-3,TRBJ1-3,NA,CASSPTEGNTIYF
TRBV27,TRBJ1-5,TRBD1,CASRSTGASQPQHF
TRBV28,TRBJ1-1,TRBD1,CASTWDRRNTEAFF
TRBV28,TRBJ1-6,NA,CASSLMFAENNSPLHF
TRBV5-1,TRBJ2-3,TRBD2,CASSIDREGRMADTQYF
TRBV5-1,TRBJ2-3,NA,CASNRAGPSTDTQYF
TRBV19,TRBJ2-3,NA,CASSVSDTQYF
TRBV28,TRBJ2-7,NA,CASSLAGSLYEQYF
TRBV9,TRBJ2-4,NA,CASSVGEPDILAKNIQYF
TRBV30,TRBJ2-1,TRBD2,CAWSRLRTSGRESYNEQFF
TRBV15,TRBJ2-1,TRBD2,CATSRSTSVYNEQFF
TRBV4-1,TRBJ2-7,TRBD1,CASSRTGGWGEQYF
TRBV29-1,TRBJ1-4,TRBD1,CSVTGGAYEKLFF
TRBV5-4,TRBJ1-2,NA,CASSVGLGFDGYTF
TRBV7-3,TRBJ2-7,NA,CASSQSGAGYEQYF
TRBV5-1,TRBJ1-1,NA,CASSLDNSMNTEAFF
TRBV5-6,TRBJ2-2,NA,CASSWYSGETGELFF
TRBV5-1,TRBJ1-2,NA,CASSLSQRDYGYTF
TRBV25-1,TRBJ1-5,NA,CASSALGNNQPQHF
TRBV6-6,TRBJ1-5,TRBD1,CASRAGTGVNQPQHF
TRBV6-6,TRBJ2-7,TRBD1,CASSRGQIYEQYF
TRBV28,TRBJ1-1,NA,CASSLNGRYRTEAFF
TRBV6-5,TRBJ2-2,NA,CASSSTGRGELFF
TRBV6-5,TRBJ1-2,NA,CASSYSGLRANYGYPF
TRBV9,TRBJ2-1,NA,CASSVGVGPPTEQFF